These 26 T cell receptor beta chains originate from one sample sequenced in a study of shared clonotypes between healthy human individuals. The protocol was immunoSEQ multiplex PCR, while the TCRdb copy is restricted to in-frame clones and leaves out a portion. The sample carries about 2.3 million clones, over 90% recorded once. The sample comprised naive CD4+ T cells from PBMCs. Subset given: CD45RA+ positively selected. Receptors originate from a man between 18 and 35 years old in good health. Some clones in this sample may be carry-over from other donors' samples.

The chain carries TRBV9 and TRBJ2-2, with 7 nucleotides matching TRBD2. Germline V lookup: CDR1 SGDLS, CDR2 YYNGEE. This CDR3 comprises 18 residues. V lost 4 bases, J lost 0 bases, and 12 bases stayed unmatched. CDR3 coding DNA: TGTGCCAGCAGCCGGGGCGTGGGCGGGAGCGCGAACACCGGGGAGCTGTTTTTT. It is translated as CASSRGVGGSANTGELFF.

V and J are TRBV19 and TRBJ2-2, with D uncertain. V lost 3 bases and J 0 bases, leaving 8 bases between the germline ends. CDR1 is LNHDA, CDR2 SQIVND, per germline (reference sequence). The CDR3 runs to 15 residues. The CDR3, as DNA: TGTGCCAGTAGTATTATCCGAGCGAACACCGGGGAGCTGTTTTTT. This gives the protein CASSIIRANTGELFF.

In its sample, this clone was seen a few times. This chain connects TRBV10-3 to TRBJ1-1; 7 nucleotides align to TRBD1. The CDR3 loop spans 13 amino acids. Germline CDR1 is ENHRY and CDR2 is SYGVKD. The trim removed 6 bases at V and 0 bases at J, leaving 1 base unmatched. For the CDR3, the DNA is TGTGCCATCAGAGGACAGGTGAACACTGAAGCTTTCTTT. Amino acid sequence: CAIRGQVNTEAFF.

The chain employs TRBV7-9 and TRBJ2-3; 7 nucleotides agree with TRBD2. V gave up 4 bases and J gave up 10 bases; unmatched junction bases: 5. The CDR3 runs 12 residues. CDR1 and CDR2 from the germline V gene are SEHNR and FQNEAQ (reference sequence). CDR3 DNA: TGTGCCAGCAGCTCCGGGACTATGGCGCAGTATTTT. Translated, it gives CASSSGTMAQYF.

V and J are TRBV7-9 and TRBJ1-1; maybe TRBD1 (5 bases). Germline CDR1 is SEHNR and CDR2 is FQNEAQ (reference sequence). Trimming shortened V by 1 base and J by 3 bases, and 9 bases separated the two germline ends. The CDR3 is 14 amino acids. CDR3 DNA: TGTGCCAGCAGCTTAGTTGGGGGGGACACTGAAGCTTTCTTT. Translation gives CASSLVGGDTEAFF.

This clone showed up just once. The V gene is TRBV4-1, the J gene TRBJ2-3, with 12 bases aligning to TRBD2. V lost 2 bases to trimming and J lost 4 bases; unmatched junction nucleotides: 7. Germline V gene data show CDR1 as MGHRA and CDR2 as YSYEKL. The CDR3 covers 17 residues. The CDR3 protein is CASSQRTSGRPPDTQYF. The DNA for the CDR3 is TGCGCCAGCAGCCAAAGAACTAGCGGGAGGCCTCCAGATACGCAGTATTTT.

This chain uses TRBV2 with TRBJ2-1, with 7 nucleotides matching TRBD1. The ends lost 7 bases at V and 10 bases at J; junction bases unmatched: 13. The CDR3 extends over 14 amino acids. The germline V gene encodes CDR1 SNHLY and CDR2 FYNNEI. CDR3 sequence (DNA): TGTGCCAGCAAAACAGGGGTTAGGTCGGAGGAGCAGTTCTTC. This encodes CASKTGVRSEEQFF.

On this clone: The sample carries other DNA sequences with the same CDR3. V gene TRBV7-9 combines with J gene TRBJ2-3, with no clear D. The CDR3 is 14 amino acids. The V and J ends lost 5 bases and 3 bases respectively, with 12 bases between them. The germline gives CDR1 SEHNR, CDR2 FQNEAQ (reference sequence). The CDR3 nucleotides are TGTGCCAGCAGCCCCCGTTTGATTACAGATACGCAGTATTTT. Its translation: CASSPRLITDTQYF.

The V call is TRBV28, the J call TRBJ2-1, with D unresolved. CDR1 is MDHEN and CDR2 is SYDVKM in the germline V gene. V shed 6 bases and J shed 6 bases, with 9 bases lying between them. The CDR3 length is 12 residues. CDR3 sequence reads: CASRELGNEQFF. The CDR3 nucleotides read TGTGCCAGCAGAGAATTGGGCAATGAGCAGTTCTTC.

The V and J genes are TRBV19 and TRBJ2-2; no clear D. Per the germline V gene, CDR1 is LNHDA and CDR2 is SQIVND (reference sequence). The CDR3 extends over 12 amino acids. V lost 6 bases and J lost 7, with 9 bases in between. DNA for the CDR3: TGTGCCAGTAGGGTGAGAATCGGGGAGCTGTTTTTT. This translates into CASRVRIGELFF. Based on the CDR3 plus reference TRBV19 and TRBJ2-2, the full variable domain is DGGITQSPKYLFRKEGQNVTLSCEQNLNHDAMYWYRQDPGQGLRLIYYSQIVNDFQKGDIAEGYSVSREKKESFPLTVTSAQKNPTAFYLCASRVRIGELFFGEGSRLTVL.

The chain is built from TRBV18 and TRBJ1-1, with 7 bases aligning to TRBD1. This CDR3 has 14 residues. Losses at the gene ends were 7 bases for V and 11 bases for J; bases not matched to a gene: 16. Germline values: CDR1 KGHSH, CDR2 LQKENI. The CDR3: CASLDSRDRIGAFF. The DNA of the CDR3 is TGTGCCAGCTTAGATAGTCGGGACAGAATTGGGGCTTTCTTT. The full variable domain, in which reference TRBV18 and TRBJ1-1 provide the parts outside the CDR3, is NAGVMQNPRHLVRRRGQEARLRCSPMKGHSHVYWYRQLPEEGLKFMVYLQKENIIDESGMPKERFSAEFPKEGPSILRIQQVVRGDSAAYFCASLDSRDRIGAFFGQGTRLTVV.

The chain carries TRBV7-9 and TRBJ1-4, with D possibly being TRBD1 (5 bases). CDR1 and CDR2 from the germline V gene are SEHNR and FQNEAQ (reference sequence). The ends were cut back, 2 bases at V and 8 bases at J, with 18 bases in the middle. This CDR3 is 16 amino acids long. CDR3 sequence reads: CASSLLSGRLGEKLFF. DNA for the CDR3: TGTGCCAGCAGCTTACTATCGGGACGGTTGGGGGAAAAACTGTTTTTT.

J is TRBJ1-1 and V is TRBV28, with a tentative D call TRBD1 (5 bases). The CDR3 is 15 residues long. Germline CDR1 reads MDHEN; CDR2 reads SYDVKM. Trimming took off 1 base at V and 11 bases at J, with 20 bases between the two ends. DNA of the CDR3: TGTGCCAGCAGTTTATTGGGGGTGGAGGGAAATCGGGCTTTCTTT. Translation: CASSLLGVEGNRAFF.

This clone was detected a few times. The chain has TRBV29-1 and TRBJ1-1; no reliable D call. The V gene lost 0 bases and the J gene lost 6 bases, with 14 bases spanning the gap. The CDR3 length is 14 residues. The germline V gene encodes CDR1 SQVTM and CDR2 ANQGSEA. CDR3 residues: CSVEESVVPAEAFF. The CDR3 DNA is TGCAGCGTTGAAGAAAGTGTGGTACCTGCTGAAGCTTTCTTT.

CDR3 residues: CASRVQGVTGYTF. CDR3 bases: TGTGCCAGCAGAGTACAGGGTGTCACTGGCTACACCTTC. The V call is TRBV6-1, the J call TRBJ1-2; the D gene is possibly TRBD1 (6 bases). Trimming removed 6 bases from V and 7 bases from J, with 15 bases in between. CDR1 is MNHNS and CDR2 is SASEGT in the germline V gene. This CDR3 spans 13 amino acids.

The J gene is TRBJ2-7, the V gene TRBV6-1, with 10 bases fitting TRBD1. The CDR3 consists of 14 residues. CDR1 and CDR2 from the germline V gene are MNHNS and SASEGT. The CDR3, as DNA: TGTGCGACTAGACCGGGACAGGGGACCTACGAGCAGTACTTC. Protein sequence: CATRPGQGTYEQYF.

The rearrangement uses TRBV11-2 and TRBJ2-7, with 9 nucleotides matching TRBD1. Germline V gene lookup returns CDR1 SGHAT and CDR2 FQNNGV. The V and J ends lost 5 bases and 4 bases, in that order; junction bases with no gene match: 12. The length of the CDR3 is 16 residues. In DNA form, the CDR3 reads TGTGCCAGCAGCACCCGGGGACAGGGAATACGGTACGAGCAGTACTTC. It translates to CASSTRGQGIRYEQYF.

The chain is built from TRBV28 and TRBJ2-1, with 9 bases aligning to TRBD1. The length of the CDR3 is 15 residues. CDR1 and CDR2 (germline): MDHEN, SYDVKM. V gave up 7 bases and J gave up 12 bases; unmatched junction bases: 16. CDR3 loop: CASTPRDRVVQGQFF. The DNA of the CDR3 is TGTGCCAGCACTCCCCGGGACAGGGTGGTTCAGGGGCAGTTCTTC.

This chain joins TRBV7-9 and TRBJ2-6, with TRBD2 matching 7 bases. CDR1 is SEHNR and CDR2 is FQNEAQ in the germline V gene (reference sequence). After removal of 1 base from V and 2 bases from J, the junction contained 11 bases not matched to a gene. The CDR3 has 19 amino acids. In nucleotides, the CDR3 is TGTGCCAGCAGCTTAGAGGGGTTGTGGCTAGCGGCTGGGGCCAACGTCCTGACTTTC. This translates into CASSLEGLWLAAGANVLTF.

The chain carries TRBV4-1 and TRBJ2-7; 7 bases align to TRBD1. The J segment lost 4 bases and the V segment lost 4 bases, leaving 7 bases of the junction unmatched. The CDR3 sequence is 14 residues long. The germline V gene has CDR1 MGHRA and CDR2 YSYEKL. CDR3 DNA: TGCGCCAGCAGCCGTACCGGGACAGCATACGAGCAGTACTTC. This translates into CASSRTGTAYEQYF.

V gene TRBV1 combines with J gene TRBJ2-5; the table calls TRBD2, which could not be checked here. TRBV1 is classified as a pseudogene. CDR3 length: 19 residues. The CDR3 here is CTSSQPTSGRAARGETQYF. The CDR3 coding sequence is TGCACCAGCAGCCAACCTACTAGCGGGAGGGCGGCCCGCGGGGAGACCCAGTACTTC.

The chain uses TRBV19 and TRBJ1-3, with a tentative D call TRBD1 (5 bases). The germline V gene encodes CDR1 LNHDA and CDR2 SQIVND (reference sequence). The V end lost 7 bases, the J end lost 0 bases, and 10 bases lay between the germline ends. CDR3 length equals 14 residues. CDR3 bases: TGTGCCAGTACCTCGGGGGGCTCTGGAAACACCATATATTTT. Protein sequence: CASTSGGSGNTIYF.

This clone was counted only a few times. The genes are TRBV5-1 and TRBJ1-1; D not certain. The germline V and J ends were trimmed by 4 bases and 1 base, with 8 bases remaining between them. CDR1 SGHRS and CDR2 YFSETQ come from the germline V gene. This CDR3 spans 13 amino acids. As DNA, the CDR3 is TGCGCCAGCAGCGGGCGGGGGAACACTGAAGCTTTCTTT. Residues: CASSGRGNTEAFF.

This sequence joins TRBV5-4 and TRBJ2-7; 10 bases align to TRBD2. J gave up 6 bases and V 6 bases, and 12 bases lay outside the gene matches. This CDR3 spans 15 amino acids. The V gene's germline CDR1 is SGHNT and CDR2 YYREEE (reference sequence). CDR3 bases: TGTGCCAGCAATCCCTCCCCACTAGCGGGACGCGAGCAGTACTTC. This codes for CASNPSPLAGREQYF. Drawing the rest from reference TRBV5-4 and TRBJ2-7, the complete variable domain is ETGVTQSPTHLIKTRGQQVTLRCSSQSGHNTVSWYQQALGQGPQFIFQYYREEENGRGNFPPRFSGLQFPNYSSELNVNALELDDSALYLCASNPSPLAGREQYFGPGTRLTVT.

The CDR3 spells CASSLVAGRPYEQYF. The DNA for the CDR3 is TGCGCCAGCAGCTTGGTCGCGGGACGGCCCTACGAGCAGTACTTC. The rearrangement joins TRBV5-1 to TRBJ2-7; the D gene is possibly TRBD2 (6 bases). Trimming left V 0 bases short and J 2 bases short, with 12 bases between. Per the germline V gene, CDR1 is SGHRS and CDR2 is YFSETQ. This CDR3 is built from 15 residues.

The chain carries TRBV11-2 and TRBJ2-2, with 7 bases lining up with TRBD2. The CDR3 has 15 residues. With 5 bases clipped from V and 3 bases from J, the junction kept 6 bases outside the gene matches. Germline V gives CDR1 SGHAT, CDR2 FQNNGV. DNA for the CDR3: TGTGCCAGCAGCCCCCTGGGGGGGGACACCGGGGAGCTGTTTTTT. This encodes CASSPLGGDTGELFF.